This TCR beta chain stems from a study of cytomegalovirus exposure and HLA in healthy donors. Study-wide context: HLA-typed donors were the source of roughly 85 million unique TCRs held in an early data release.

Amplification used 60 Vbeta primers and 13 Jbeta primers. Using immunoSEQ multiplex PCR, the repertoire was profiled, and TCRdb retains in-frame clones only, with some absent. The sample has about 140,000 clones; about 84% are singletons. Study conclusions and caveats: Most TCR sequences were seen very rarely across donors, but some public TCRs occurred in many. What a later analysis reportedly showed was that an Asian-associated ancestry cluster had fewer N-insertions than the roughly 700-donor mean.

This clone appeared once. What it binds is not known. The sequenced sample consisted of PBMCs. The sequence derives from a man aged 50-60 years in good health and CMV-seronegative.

Written as DNA, the CDR3 is TGTGCCAGCAGAACCGGGACAGATGACTACGAGCAGTACTTC. It codes for CASRTGTDDYEQYF. The chain is built from TRBV5-4 and TRBJ2-7; 7 bases fit TRBD1. The CDR3 has 14 residues. Trimming took 5 bases from V and 3 from J; bases not matched to a gene: 8. Per the germline V gene, CDR1 is SGHNT and CDR2 is YYREEE (reference sequence).